Below, one T cell receptor (beta chain) is given with its context. This sample was included in a study of regulatory T cells in long-lasting Graves disease. The time point is: newly diagnosed GD, antithyroid drugs for less than 3 months. RNA from PBMCs was the source of the TCR library. Deletions cut 1 base from V and 1 base from J, with 6 bases between. In germline, CDR1 is SQVTM, CDR2 ANQGSEA. CDR3 length: 13 amino acids. Sequencing libraries for TCR beta were prepared with iRepertoire HTBI primers and Arm-PCR of CDR3 regions. MiXCR, run by TCRdb on the multiplex PCR reads, gives a single entry per CDR3 protein. This sample has 450,000 to 600,000 distinct CDR3 sequences, with roughly 15% found just once. These data were also filed under a second study, of T cells in Graves' hyperthyroidism and ophthalmopathy. That source adds: No ophthalmopathy progression within 18 months constituted stable Graves' hyperthyroidism. Progression to ophthalmopathy was predicted a median of roughly 6.8 months early.

Sequencing was performed on peripheral blood mononuclear cells (PBMCs), taken at new diagnosis, from a patient treated with antithyroid drugs. The origin of this receptor is a man aged 40-49 years with Graves disease. The chain employs TRBV29-1 and TRBJ2-3; D is uncertain. Here the CDR3 DNA reads TGCAGCGTTGAAGGTGGGCGCACAGATACGCAGTATTTT. Its translation is CSVEGGRTDTQYF.